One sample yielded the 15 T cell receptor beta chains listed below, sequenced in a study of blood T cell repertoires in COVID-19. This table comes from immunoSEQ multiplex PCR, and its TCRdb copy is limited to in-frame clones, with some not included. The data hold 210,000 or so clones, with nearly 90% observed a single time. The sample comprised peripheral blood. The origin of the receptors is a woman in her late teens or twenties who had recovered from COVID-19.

The CDR3 loop reads CASSPGQGGTEAFF. In DNA form, the CDR3 reads TGTGCCAGCAGCCCCGGACAGGGGGGGACTGAAGCTTTCTTT. The J gene is TRBJ1-1, the V gene TRBV7-9; the match to TRBD1 covers 10 bases. Germline V gene lookup returns CDR1 SEHNR and CDR2 FQNEAQ (reference sequence). The length of the CDR3 is 14 residues. Trimming at V came to 5 bases and at J to 5 bases, leaving 5 bases not matched to a gene. Filled out from reference TRBV7-9 and TRBJ1-1, the complete variable domain reads DTGVSQNPRHKITKRGQNVTFRCDPISEHNRLYWYRQTLGQGPEFLTYFQNEAQLEKSRLLSDRFSAERPKGSFSTLEIQRTEQGDSAMYLCASSPGQGGTEAFFGQGTRLTVV.

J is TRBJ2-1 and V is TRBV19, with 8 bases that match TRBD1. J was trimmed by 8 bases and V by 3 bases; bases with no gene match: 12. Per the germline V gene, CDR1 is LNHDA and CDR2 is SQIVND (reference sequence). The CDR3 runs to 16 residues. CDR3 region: CASSMGTGTRSYEQFF. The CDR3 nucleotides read TGTGCCAGTAGTATGGGGACAGGAACAAGGTCTTATGAGCAGTTCTTC.

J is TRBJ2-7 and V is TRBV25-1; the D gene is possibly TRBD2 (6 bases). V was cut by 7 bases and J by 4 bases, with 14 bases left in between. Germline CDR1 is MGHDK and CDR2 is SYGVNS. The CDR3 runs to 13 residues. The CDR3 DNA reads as TGTGCCAGCACTGGAGGGAAGGGGTACGAGCAGTACTTC. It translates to CASTGGKGYEQYF.

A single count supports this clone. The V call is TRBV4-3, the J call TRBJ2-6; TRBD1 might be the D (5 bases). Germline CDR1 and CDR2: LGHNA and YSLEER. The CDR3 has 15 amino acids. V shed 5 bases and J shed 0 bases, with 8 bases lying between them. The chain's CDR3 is CASSAQGSGANVLTF. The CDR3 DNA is TGCGCCAGCAGCGCCCAGGGCTCTGGGGCCAACGTCCTGACTTTC.

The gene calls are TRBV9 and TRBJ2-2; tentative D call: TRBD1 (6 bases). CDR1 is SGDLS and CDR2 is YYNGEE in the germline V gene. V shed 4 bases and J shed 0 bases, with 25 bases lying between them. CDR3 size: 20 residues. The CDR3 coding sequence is TGTGCCAGCAGCCTCTCGGACCTCCGAGGGGGATACGCGAACACCGGGGAGCTGTTTTTT. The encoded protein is CASSLSDLRGGYANTGELFF. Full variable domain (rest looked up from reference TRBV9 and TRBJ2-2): DSGVTQTPKHLITATGQRVTLRCSPRSGDLSVYWYQQSLDQGLQFLIQYYNGEERAKGNILERFSAQQFPDLHSELNLSSLELGDSALYFCASSLSDLRGGYANTGELFFGEGSRLTVL.

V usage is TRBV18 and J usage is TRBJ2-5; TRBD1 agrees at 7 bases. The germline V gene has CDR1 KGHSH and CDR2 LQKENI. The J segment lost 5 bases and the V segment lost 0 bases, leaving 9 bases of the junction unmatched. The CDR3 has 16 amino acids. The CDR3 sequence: CASSPPSGQRSETQYF. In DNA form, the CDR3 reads TGTGCCAGCTCACCACCGTCGGGACAGCGTAGTGAGACCCAGTACTTC.

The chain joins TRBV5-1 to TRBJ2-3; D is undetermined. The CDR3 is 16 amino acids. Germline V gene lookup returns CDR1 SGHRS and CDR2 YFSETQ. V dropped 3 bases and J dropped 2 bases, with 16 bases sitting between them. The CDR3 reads CASSSLITSYTDTQYF. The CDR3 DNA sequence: TGCGCCAGCAGCTCCCTGATTACCTCCTACACAGATACGCAGTATTTT.

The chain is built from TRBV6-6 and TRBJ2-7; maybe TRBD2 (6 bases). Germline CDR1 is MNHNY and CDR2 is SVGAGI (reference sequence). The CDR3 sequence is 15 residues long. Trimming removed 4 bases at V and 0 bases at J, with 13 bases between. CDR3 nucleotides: TGTGCCAGCAGTTCCCCGTCCGGGGGCTCCTACGAGCAGTACTTC. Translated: CASSSPSGGSYEQYF.

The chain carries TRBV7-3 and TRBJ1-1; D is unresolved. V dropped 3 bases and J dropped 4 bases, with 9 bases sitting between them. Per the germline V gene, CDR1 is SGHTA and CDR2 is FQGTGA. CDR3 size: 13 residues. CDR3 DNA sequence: TGTGCCAGCAGCTTCGACACCCGCACTGAAGCTTTCTTT. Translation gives CASSFDTRTEAFF.

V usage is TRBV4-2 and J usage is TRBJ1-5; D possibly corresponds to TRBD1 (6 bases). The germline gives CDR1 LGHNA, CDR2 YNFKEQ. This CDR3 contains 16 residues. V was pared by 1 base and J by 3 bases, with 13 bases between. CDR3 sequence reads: CASSQVSQGNNQPQHF. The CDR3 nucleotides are TGTGCCAGCAGCCAAGTGAGCCAGGGGAACAATCAGCCCCAGCATTTT.

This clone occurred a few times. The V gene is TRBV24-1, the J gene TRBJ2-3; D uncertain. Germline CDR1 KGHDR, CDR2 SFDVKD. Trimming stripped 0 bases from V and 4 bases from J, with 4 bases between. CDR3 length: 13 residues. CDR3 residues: CATSDLLSDTQYF. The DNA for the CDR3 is TGTGCCACCAGTGATTTGCTTTCAGATACGCAGTATTTT.

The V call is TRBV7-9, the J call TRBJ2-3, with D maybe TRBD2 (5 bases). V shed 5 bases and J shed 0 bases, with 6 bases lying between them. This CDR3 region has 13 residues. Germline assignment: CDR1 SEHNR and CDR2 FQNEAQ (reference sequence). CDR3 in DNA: TGTGCCAGCAGCCCTAGCAGCACAGATACGCAGTATTTT. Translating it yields CASSPSSTDTQYF.

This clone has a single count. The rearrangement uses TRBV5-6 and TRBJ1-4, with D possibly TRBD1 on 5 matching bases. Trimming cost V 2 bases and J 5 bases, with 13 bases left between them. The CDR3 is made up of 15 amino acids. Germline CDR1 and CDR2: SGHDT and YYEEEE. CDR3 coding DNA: TGTGCCAGCAGCTTTTATGACAGAATGAATGAAAAACTGTTTTTT. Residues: CASSFYDRMNEKLFF.

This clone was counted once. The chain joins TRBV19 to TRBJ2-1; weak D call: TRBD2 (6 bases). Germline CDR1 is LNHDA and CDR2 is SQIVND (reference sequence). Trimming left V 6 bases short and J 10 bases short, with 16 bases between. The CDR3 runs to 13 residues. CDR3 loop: CASSPALAWEQFF. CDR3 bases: TGTGCCAGTAGCCCCGCTCTAGCGTGGGAGCAGTTCTTC. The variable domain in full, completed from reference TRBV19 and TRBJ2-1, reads DGGITQSPKYLFRKEGQNVTLSCEQNLNHDAMYWYRQDPGQGLRLIYYSQIVNDFQKGDIAEGYSVSREKKESFPLTVTSAQKNPTAFYLCASSPALAWEQFFGPGTRLTVL.

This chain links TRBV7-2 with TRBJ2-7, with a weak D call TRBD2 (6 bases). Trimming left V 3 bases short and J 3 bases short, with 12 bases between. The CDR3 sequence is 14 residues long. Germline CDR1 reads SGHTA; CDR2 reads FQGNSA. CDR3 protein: CASSLLTGDYEQYF. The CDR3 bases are TGTGCCAGCAGCTTGCTGACGGGAGACTACGAGCAGTACTTC.